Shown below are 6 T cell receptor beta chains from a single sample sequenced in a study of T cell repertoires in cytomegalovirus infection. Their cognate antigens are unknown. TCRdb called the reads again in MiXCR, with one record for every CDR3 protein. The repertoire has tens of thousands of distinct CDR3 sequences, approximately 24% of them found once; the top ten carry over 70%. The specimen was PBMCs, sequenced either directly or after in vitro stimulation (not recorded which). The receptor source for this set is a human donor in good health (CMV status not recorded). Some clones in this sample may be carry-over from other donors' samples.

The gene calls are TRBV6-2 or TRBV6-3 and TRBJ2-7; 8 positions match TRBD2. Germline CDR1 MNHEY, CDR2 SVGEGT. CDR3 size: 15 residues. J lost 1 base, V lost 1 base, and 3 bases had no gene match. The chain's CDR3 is CASSYLAGPSYEQYF. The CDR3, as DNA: TGTGCCAGCAGTTACTTAGCGGGACCTTCCTACGAGCAGTACTTC.

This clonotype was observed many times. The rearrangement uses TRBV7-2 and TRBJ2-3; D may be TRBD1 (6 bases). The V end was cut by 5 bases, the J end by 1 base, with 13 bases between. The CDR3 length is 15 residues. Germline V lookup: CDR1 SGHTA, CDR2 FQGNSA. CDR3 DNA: TGTGCCAGCAGCCCCTGGGCAGGGGGCACAGATACGCAGTATTTT. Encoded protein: CASSPWAGGTDTQYF.

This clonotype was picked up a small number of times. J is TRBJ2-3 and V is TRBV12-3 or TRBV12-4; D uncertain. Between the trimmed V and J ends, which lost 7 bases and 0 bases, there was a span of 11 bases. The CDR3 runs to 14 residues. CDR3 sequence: CASTRTTSTDTQYF. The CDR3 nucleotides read TGTGCCAGCACCCGGACCACTAGCACAGATACGCAGTATTTT.

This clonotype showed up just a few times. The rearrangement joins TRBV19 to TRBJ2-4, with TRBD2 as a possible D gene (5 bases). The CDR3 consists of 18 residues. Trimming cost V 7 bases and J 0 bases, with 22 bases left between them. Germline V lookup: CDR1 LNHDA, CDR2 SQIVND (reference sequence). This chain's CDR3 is CASKARTDFLVAKNIQYF. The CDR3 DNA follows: TGTGCCAGTAAGGCAAGAACGGACTTCTTAGTAGCCAAAAACATTCAGTACTTC.

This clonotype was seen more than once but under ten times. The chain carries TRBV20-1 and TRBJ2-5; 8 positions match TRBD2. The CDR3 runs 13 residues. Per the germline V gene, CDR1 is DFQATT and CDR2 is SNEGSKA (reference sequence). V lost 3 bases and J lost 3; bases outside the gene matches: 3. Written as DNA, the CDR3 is TGCAGTGCTAGGCGGGAGGCCAAAGAGACCCAGTACTTC. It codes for CSARREAKETQYF.

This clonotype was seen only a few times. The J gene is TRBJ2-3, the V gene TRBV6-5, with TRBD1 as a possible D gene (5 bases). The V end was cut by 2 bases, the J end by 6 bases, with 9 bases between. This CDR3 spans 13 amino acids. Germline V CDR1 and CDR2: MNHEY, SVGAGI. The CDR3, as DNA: TGTGCCAGCAGTTACAGGGGTGGCGATACGCAGTATTTT. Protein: CASSYRGGDTQYF.